One and the same sample provided the 26 T cell receptor beta chains below, sequenced in a study of OX40 agonist ivuxolimab in advanced cancers. Libraries were prepared by immunoSEQ multiplex PCR; TCRdb keeps only in-frame clonotypes and omits some of them. The data show some 58,000 clones, with around nine tenths seen just once and around 0.76% held by the top ten. The sample was CD4+ or CD8+ T cells sorted from blood, taken in a trial of the OX40 agonist ivuxolimab. The source of these receptors is an adult with an advanced solid tumor such as melanoma, head and neck, liver or kidney cancer.

V usage is TRBV19 and J usage is TRBJ1-1; the D is unclear. Germline CDR1 reads LNHDA; CDR2 reads SQIVND (reference sequence). The CDR3 is 14 residues long. The germline V and J ends were trimmed by 7 bases and 0 bases, with 12 bases remaining between them. CDR3 nucleotides: TGTGCCAGTACTCCATCCTTGATGAACACTGAAGCTTTCTTT. Its translation is CASTPSLMNTEAFF.

This clone showed up just once. The chain couples TRBV30 to TRBJ2-1, with D tentatively TRBD2 (5 bases). Trimming took off 7 bases at V and 7 bases at J, with 11 bases between the two ends. In germline, CDR1 is GTSNPN, CDR2 SVGIG (reference sequence). This CDR3 has 11 residues. This chain's CDR3 is CAYAAANEQFF. The CDR3 DNA reads as TGTGCCTACGCAGCGGCGAATGAGCAGTTCTTC. Complete variable domain (other parts from reference TRBV30 and TRBJ2-1): SQTIHQWPATLVQPVGSPLSLECTVEGTSNPNLYWYRQAAGRGLQLLFYSVGIGQISSEVPQNLSASRPQDRQFILSSKKLLLSDSGFYLCAYAAANEQFFGPGTRLTVL.

The chain recombines TRBV18 with TRBJ2-1; D uncertain. The germline CDR1 and CDR2 sequences are KGHSH and LQKENI. The CDR3 extends over 12 amino acids. Trimming stripped 6 bases from V and 8 bases from J, with 11 bases between. The CDR3 reads CASSPRRDEQFF. CDR3 DNA: TGTGCCAGCTCTCCTCGAAGGGATGAGCAGTTCTTC.

This chain uses TRBV4-1 with TRBJ2-3; 8 nucleotides agree with TRBD2. Trimming cost V 6 bases and J 8 bases; bases outside gene matches: 13. Germline V gene data show CDR1 as MGHRA and CDR2 as YSYEKL. The CDR3 runs to 15 residues. The CDR3 bases are TGCGCCAGCAGAAGTGTAGCGGGAATAGGCTCTACGCAGTATTTT. Residues: CASRSVAGIGSTQYF.

This clone has more than one count but fewer than ten. This chain links TRBV7-2 with TRBJ2-7; D gene uncertain. Trimming shortened V by 5 bases and J by 5 bases, and 13 bases separated the two germline ends. Germline V gene sequence: CDR1 SGHTA, CDR2 FQGNSA. The CDR3 has 13 amino acids. CDR3 sequence: CASSPFRSNEQYF. CDR3 DNA: TGTGCCAGCAGCCCCTTCCGGAGCAACGAGCAGTACTTC.

The chain recombines TRBV5-1 with TRBJ2-7; TRBD1 is a possible D gene (6 bases). Germline-derived CDR1 and CDR2 are SGHRS and YFSETQ. This CDR3 region has 15 residues. Trimming stripped 0 bases from V and 2 bases from J, with 12 bases between. In DNA form, the CDR3 reads TGCGCCAGCAGCTTGGTTGGGCAGGGGACCTACGAGCAGTACTTC. Translating it yields CASSLVGQGTYEQYF. Combining the CDR3 with reference TRBV5-1 and TRBJ2-7 gives the whole variable domain KAGVTQTPRYLIKTRGQQVTLSCSPISGHRSVSWYQQTPGQGLQFLFEYFSETQRNKGNFPGRFSGRQFSNSRSEMNVSTLELGDSALYLCASSLVGQGTYEQYFGPGTRLTVT.

The V gene is TRBV9, the J gene TRBJ2-3; D not certain. The CDR3 covers 15 residues. The germline CDR1 and CDR2 sequences are SGDLS and YYNGEE. Trimming stripped 3 bases from V and 2 bases from J, with 13 bases between. The CDR3 nucleotides read TGTGCCAGCAGCGGTCTGGAATGGGCCACAGATACGCAGTATTTT. This encodes CASSGLEWATDTQYF. Based on the CDR3 plus reference TRBV9 and TRBJ2-3, the full variable domain is DSGVTQTPKHLITATGQRVTLRCSPRSGDLSVYWYQQSLDQGLQFLIQYYNGEERAKGNILERFSAQQFPDLHSELNLSSLELGDSALYFCASSGLEWATDTQYFGPGTRLTVL.

The chain links TRBV6-1 to TRBJ1-4, with TRBD1 as a possible D gene (5 bases). CDR1 is MNHNS and CDR2 is SASEGT in the germline V gene. The ends were cut back, 6 bases at V and 6 bases at J, with 14 bases in the middle. The CDR3 length is 14 residues. This CDR3 reads CASRLGRAYEKLFF. In DNA, the CDR3 is TGTGCCAGCAGACTGGGCAGGGCGTATGAAAAACTGTTTTTT.

The chain employs TRBV28 and TRBJ2-1; 12 bases are shared with TRBD2. V lost 5 bases and J lost 9; bases outside the gene matches: 8. Germline V gene sequence: CDR1 MDHEN, CDR2 SYDVKM. This CDR3 spans 15 amino acids. The DNA for the CDR3 is TGTGCCAGCAGTCCGGGCGGACTAGCGGGAATTGAGCAGTTCTTC. This encodes CASSPGGLAGIEQFF. Using reference TRBV28 and TRBJ2-1 for the parts outside the CDR3, the full variable domain is DVKVTQSSRYLVKRTGEKVFLECVQDMDHENMFWYRQDPGLGLRLIYFSYDVKMKEKGDIPEGYSVSREKKERFSLILESASTNQTSMYLCASSPGGLAGIEQFFGPGTRLTVL.

This chain joins TRBV6-5 and TRBJ1-2; D may be TRBD1 (5 bases). Germline V gene sequence: CDR1 MNHEY, CDR2 SVGAGI. The CDR3 has 15 residues. Trimming took off 2 bases at V and 1 base at J, with 11 bases between the two ends. In nucleotides, the CDR3 is TGTGCCAGCAGTTACACACAGGCGATTAACTATGGCTACACCTTC. This encodes CASSYTQAINYGYTF.

The gene calls are TRBV7-9 and TRBJ1-2; TRBD1 is a possible D gene (6 bases). Trimming took 1 base from V and 5 from J, leaving 8 bases between them. Germline V gives CDR1 SEHNR, CDR2 FQNEAQ (reference sequence). The CDR3 consists of 13 residues. The CDR3 region has the DNA TGTGCCAGCAGCTTAGATCAGGGGTATGGCTACACCTTC. Its protein product is CASSLDQGYGYTF.

The chain employs TRBV30 and TRBJ2-2, with D uncertain. The ends were cut back, 6 bases at V and 5 bases at J, with 13 bases in the middle. Germline values: CDR1 GTSNPN, CDR2 SVGIG (reference sequence). The length of the CDR3 is 13 residues. CDR3 sequence reads: CACKDSSTGELFF. CDR3 bases: TGTGCCTGCAAAGACTCATCTACCGGGGAGCTGTTTTTT.

The sample holds one count of this clone. V gene TRBV5-6 combines with J gene TRBJ2-3, with TRBD1 as a possible D gene (5 bases). Trimming took 4 bases from V and 3 from J, leaving 9 bases between them. CDR3 length equals 13 residues. The germline V gene has CDR1 SGHDT and CDR2 YYEEEE. CDR3 residues: CASSRAGTDTQYF. CDR3 nucleotides: TGTGCCAGCAGCCGCGCAGGGACAGATACGCAGTATTTT.

This chain links TRBV4-3 with TRBJ2-7, with a weak D call TRBD2 (5 bases). The CDR3 has 18 amino acids. V lost 4 bases and J lost 0, with 22 bases in between. Germline CDR1 LGHNA, CDR2 YSLEER. The CDR3 loop is CASSPQLGIGSSSYEQYF. The CDR3 nucleotides are TGCGCCAGCAGCCCGCAACTAGGAATCGGGTCCAGCTCCTACGAGCAGTACTTC.

The genes are TRBV5-6 and TRBJ2-1, with TRBD2 as a possible D gene (6 bases). V lost 4 bases, J lost 6 bases, and 14 bases lay in between. From germline, CDR1 is SGHDT and CDR2 YYEEEE. The CDR3 extends over 14 amino acids. The CDR3 DNA reads as TGTGCCAGCAGCGGTTCAATCGGGAGCAATGAGCAGTTCTTC. This encodes CASSGSIGSNEQFF.

This chain links TRBV28 with TRBJ1-2, with D tentatively TRBD1 (5 bases). CDR3 size: 12 residues. Germline loops: CDR1 MDHEN, CDR2 SYDVKM. V gave up 8 bases and J gave up 0 bases, with 7 bases separating them. The CDR3 reads CASATANYGYTF. The CDR3, as DNA: TGTGCCAGCGCGACAGCTAACTATGGCTACACCTTC.

The J gene is TRBJ2-5, the V gene TRBV11-2, with 11 bases matching TRBD1. This CDR3 has 16 residues. Germline CDR1 SGHAT, CDR2 FQNNGV. V was pared by 1 base and J by 0 bases, with 1 base of the junction left unmatched. The CDR3 DNA follows: TGTGCCAGCAGCTTAGGGGACAGGGGGAACCAAGAGACCCAGTACTTC. It translates to CASSLGDRGNQETQYF.

This clone appeared a single time. The chain joins TRBV29-1 to TRBJ2-7; 8 bases map to TRBD2. The CDR3 has 12 amino acids. V gave up 5 bases and J gave up 7 bases; unmatched junction bases: 7. Germline values: CDR1 SQVTM, CDR2 ANQGSEA. CDR3 DNA: TGCAGCGTTCGAGCCGGCGGGGGGGAGCAGTACTTC. Protein: CSVRAGGGEQYF.

The CDR3 bases are TGTGCCAGCAGTCGGGGGACAGCATCTATGAACACTGAAGCTTTCTTT. Translating gives CASSRGTASMNTEAFF. This chain links TRBV6-6 with TRBJ1-1; 7 nucleotides agree with TRBD1. CDR1 is MNHNY, CDR2 SVGAGI, per germline (reference sequence). V dropped 5 bases and J dropped 0; count of bases not matched to a gene: 9. CDR3 size: 16 residues.

The table lists this clone with a count of one. The CDR3 region has the DNA TGCAGCGTTGCCTCCCTCACAGGGGACACTGAAGCTTTCTTT. As protein: CSVASLTGDTEAFF. The V call is TRBV29-1, the J call TRBJ1-1; 7 bases align to TRBD1. V lost 4 bases and J lost 3; bases outside the gene matches: 8. CDR1 is SQVTM, CDR2 ANQGSEA, per germline. This CDR3 has 14 residues.

The V gene is TRBV6-1, the J gene TRBJ2-1; no reliable D call. CDR1 and CDR2 (germline): MNHNS, SASEGT. With 5 bases removed from V and 9 bases from J, the gap between germline ends came to 14 bases. CDR3 length: 13 residues. CDR3: CASSYGGHAEQFF. The CDR3 region has the DNA TGTGCCAGCAGTTATGGTGGGCACGCTGAGCAGTTCTTC.

V is TRBV5-6 and J is TRBJ1-3; D ambiguous. Trimming removed 4 bases from V and 1 base from J, with 18 bases in between. Germline loops: CDR1 SGHDT, CDR2 YYEEEE. There are 17 residues in the CDR3. The CDR3 loop is CASSPAARVLSGNTIYF. CDR3 sequence (DNA): TGTGCCAGCAGCCCTGCGGCGAGGGTATTGTCTGGAAACACCATATATTTT.

This clone occurred a few times. The CDR3 DNA reads as TGTGCCAGCAGCGTAGAGGGGCGGACCTCGGAGACCCAGTACTTC. Translation: CASSVEGRTSETQYF. This rearrangement joins TRBV9 to TRBJ2-5, with a weak D call TRBD1 (5 bases). The CDR3 spans 15 residues. The V gene's germline CDR1 is SGDLS and CDR2 YYNGEE. V gave up 0 bases and J gave up 5 bases, with 14 bases separating them.

The gene calls are TRBV2 and TRBJ2-1; 12 nucleotides line up with TRBD1. Per the germline V gene, CDR1 is SNHLY and CDR2 is FYNNEI. The CDR3 has 15 residues. With 6 bases clipped from V and 5 bases from J, the junction kept 5 bases outside the gene matches. CDR3 protein: CASSRDRGLDNEQFF. The CDR3 bases are TGTGCCAGCAGCCGGGACAGGGGGCTCGACAATGAGCAGTTCTTC.

The chain employs TRBV13 and TRBJ2-1, with a tentative D call TRBD2 (5 bases). The CDR3 consists of 12 residues. V was cut by 7 bases and J by 4 bases, with 8 bases left in between. Germline V CDR1 and CDR2: PRHDT, FYEKMQ (reference sequence). The CDR3 region is CASTGIYNEQFF. The CDR3 region has the DNA TGTGCCAGCACGGGGATATACAATGAGCAGTTCTTC.

This chain uses TRBV18 with TRBJ2-7; 8 bases map to TRBD2. The CDR3 is made up of 16 amino acids. The V gene end was trimmed by 0 bases and the J gene end by 8 bases; junction bases not matched to a gene: 12. Germline CDR1 KGHSH, CDR2 LQKENI. CDR3 bases: TGTGCCAGCTCACCACCTGGAGACGGGACTAGTCGAAAGCAGTACTTC. It codes for CASSPPGDGTSRKQYF.